This TCR beta chain was recovered during a study of blood T cell repertoires in COVID-19. Data came from immunoSEQ multiplex PCR; TCRdb stores just in-frame clones and leaves some out. This sample has some 200,000 clones, with approximately 82% found just once. Trimming removed 7 bases from V and 8 bases from J, with 23 bases in between. CDR1 and CDR2 (germline): LNHDA, SQIVND (reference sequence). This CDR3 is built from 16 residues. V is TRBV19 and J is TRBJ2-2, with D maybe TRBD1 (6 bases). The clonotype was recovered from a human donor with acute or convalescent COVID-19. The donor label of this sample is uncertain. The sequencing input was peripheral blood. This CDR3 is CASTRASGVGGGELFF. The CDR3 DNA reads TGTGCCAGTACCCGTGCTTCAGGGGTAGGAGGTGGGGAGCTGTTTTTT.